Listed here are 22 T cell receptor beta chains from one sample, sequenced in a study of blood T cell repertoires in COVID-19. The repertoire was sequenced with immunoSEQ multiplex PCR; TCRdb's copy has only in-frame clones and lacks some. The sample yields around 310,000 clones, approximately 89% seen once. The specimen sequenced was peripheral blood. The receptors were sampled from a woman in her sixties with acute or convalescent COVID-19.

Note on this clone: This same CDR3 is encoded by further DNA sequences in the sample. The chain carries TRBV27 and TRBJ2-7; possible D gene TRBD1, 6 bases. This CDR3 has 13 amino acids. V gave up 4 bases and J gave up 3 bases, with 10 bases separating them. Germline V gives CDR1 MNHEY, CDR2 SMNVEV (reference sequence). CDR3 sequence (DNA): TGTGCCAGCAGTTCACAGGGCGGCTACGAGCAGTACTTC. Protein product: CASSSQGGYEQYF.

The CDR3 region is CASSLGQTNEKLFF. The CDR3 nucleotides read TGCGCCAGCAGCTTGGGACAGACCAATGAAAAACTGTTTTTT. The chain recombines TRBV5-1 with TRBJ1-4, with a tentative D call TRBD1 (5 bases). Trimming left V 0 bases short and J 5 bases short, with 8 bases between. Germline lookup yields CDR1 SGHRS and CDR2 YFSETQ. The CDR3 has 14 amino acids.

The chain carries TRBV7-3 and TRBJ2-2; D gene ambiguous. V shed 4 bases and J shed 0 bases, with 12 bases lying between them. Germline loops: CDR1 SGHTA, CDR2 FQGTGA. CDR3 length: 16 residues. The CDR3 is CASSSSDRSNTGELFF. The CDR3 nucleotides are TGTGCCAGCAGCTCCTCTGATAGATCGAACACCGGGGAGCTGTTTTTT. Based on the CDR3 plus reference TRBV7-3 and TRBJ2-2, the full variable domain is GAGVSQTPSNKVTEKGKYVELRCDPISGHTALYWYRQSLGQGPEFLIYFQGTGAADDSGLPNDRFFAVRPEGSVSTLKIQRTERGDSAVYLCASSSSDRSNTGELFFGEGSRLTVL.

The J gene is TRBJ1-2, the V gene TRBV28; tentative D call: TRBD1 (5 bases). V was trimmed by 3 bases and J by 3 bases, leaving 14 bases between them. Germline CDR1 is MDHEN and CDR2 is SYDVKM. This CDR3 region has 15 residues. Here the CDR3 DNA reads TGTGCCAGCAGTTTCAGTGCACCCAGGGACTATGGCTACACCTTC. It is translated as CASSFSAPRDYGYTF.

This chain joins TRBV6-2 or TRBV6-3 and TRBJ2-3; D might be TRBD2 (5 bases). V shed 7 bases and J shed 8 bases, with 16 bases lying between them. The CDR3 spans 13 residues. Looked up from germline, CDR1 is MNHEY and CDR2 is SVGEGT. The CDR3 DNA is TGTGCCAGCACCCCCGACGGGGTGCGTACGCAGTATTTT. Translated, it gives CASTPDGVRTQYF.

The genes are TRBV27 and TRBJ2-3; the D gene is possibly TRBD1 (6 bases). V shed 6 bases and J shed 6 bases, with 16 bases lying between them. The CDR3 runs 14 residues. Per the germline V gene, CDR1 is MNHEY and CDR2 is SMNVEV (reference sequence). The CDR3 DNA follows: TGTGCCAGCAGATGGGGGCCCGACCTCGATACGCAGTATTTT. Translating gives CASRWGPDLDTQYF.

This chain uses TRBV5-1 with TRBJ2-5; 8 bases agree with TRBD1. The CDR3 is made up of 15 amino acids. Germline V gene sequence: CDR1 SGHRS, CDR2 YFSETQ. V lost 6 bases to trimming and J lost 4 bases; unmatched junction nucleotides: 11. The CDR3 DNA follows: TGCGCCAGCAACGAGGGCAGGGGGCGGTCAGAGACCCAGTACTTC. This codes for CASNEGRGRSETQYF.

The V call is TRBV5-1, the J call TRBJ1-3, with 7 positions matching TRBD1. V gave up 6 bases and J gave up 8 bases; unmatched junction bases: 14. The germline V gene has CDR1 SGHRS and CDR2 YFSETQ. The CDR3 is 15 amino acids. The CDR3 region has the DNA TGCGCCAGCACCCTGGCGGGACAGTACATAGACACCATATATTTT. This sequence encodes CASTLAGQYIDTIYF.

The V call is TRBV5-1, the J call TRBJ1-4; 8 positions agree with TRBD1. The CDR3 runs 17 residues. The germline V gene has CDR1 SGHRS and CDR2 YFSETQ. V gave up 0 bases and J gave up 0 bases; unmatched junction bases: 4. CDR3 bases: TGCGCCAGCAGCTTGGGGGGGACAGGTGCAACTAATGAAAAACTGTTTTTT. Residues: CASSLGGTGATNEKLFF.

The chain links TRBV4-3 to TRBJ1-6; maybe TRBD1 (6 bases). The CDR3 runs to 15 residues. The V gene lost 4 bases and the J gene lost 5 bases, with 12 bases spanning the gap. CDR1 and CDR2 (germline): LGHNA, YSLEER. CDR3 DNA sequence: TGCGCCAGCAGCCTAGTGGACAGTAATAATTCACCCCTCCACTTT. It specifies CASSLVDSNNSPLHF.

The chain recombines TRBV13 with TRBJ2-1; the D gene is possibly TRBD2 (5 bases). Germline loops: CDR1 PRHDT, CDR2 FYEKMQ (reference sequence). V was pared by 1 base and J by 8 bases, with 15 bases between. CDR3 size: 15 residues. Here the CDR3 DNA reads TGTGCCAGCAGCTTAGAGCCCGGGAAGAGTGATGAGCAGTTCTTC. It codes for CASSLEPGKSDEQFF.

This chain links TRBV27 with TRBJ1-2, with 10 bases lining up with TRBD1. Germline V gene lookup returns CDR1 MNHEY and CDR2 SMNVEV (reference sequence). V shed 6 bases and J 5 bases; nucleotides not matched to a gene: 6. The CDR3 has 14 residues. The CDR3 DNA follows: TGTGCCAGCAGCCCTTGGACAGGGGGATATGGCTACACCTTC. Encoded protein: CASSPWTGGYGYTF.

With regard to this clone: Other nucleotide sequences from this sample produce the same CDR3. The chain is built from TRBV7-9 and TRBJ2-3; a weak D match, TRBD2 (5 bases). This CDR3 has 14 residues. Trimming left V 6 bases short and J 0 bases short, with 10 bases between. Germline V lookup: CDR1 SEHNR, CDR2 FQNEAQ (reference sequence). This chain's CDR3 is CASSSRGSTDTQYF. Here the CDR3 DNA reads TGTGCCAGCAGTTCCCGGGGAAGCACAGATACGCAGTATTTT. Based on the CDR3 plus reference TRBV7-9 and TRBJ2-3, the full variable domain is DTGVSQNPRHKITKRGQNVTFRCDPISEHNRLYWYRQTLGQGPEFLTYFQNEAQLEKSRLLSDRFSAERPKGSFSTLEIQRTEQGDSAMYLCASSSRGSTDTQYFGPGTRLTVL.

J is TRBJ1-1 and V is TRBV6-6; a weak D match, TRBD1 (5 bases). CDR3 size: 14 residues. The germline V gene has CDR1 MNHNY and CDR2 SVGAGI (reference sequence). Trimming pared 0 bases from V and 7 bases from J, leaving 12 bases between. The DNA of the CDR3 is TGTGCCAGCAGTTACTCCCCAGGGATGGATGAAGCTTTCTTT. The encoded protein is CASSYSPGMDEAFF.

The V call is TRBV27, the J call TRBJ2-1; 10 nucleotides align to TRBD1. There are 16 residues in the CDR3. V shed 5 bases, J shed 4 bases, and the junction held 8 bases outside the gene matches. The germline V gene encodes CDR1 MNHEY and CDR2 SMNVEV (reference sequence). CDR3 sequence: CASSRGQGYGYNEQFF. Written as DNA, the CDR3 is TGTGCCAGCAGTAGGGGACAGGGGTACGGGTACAATGAGCAGTTCTTC.

V is TRBV30 and J is TRBJ1-3; D gene uncertain. Germline V gives CDR1 GTSNPN, CDR2 SVGIG (reference sequence). V lost 2 bases and J 3 bases, leaving 8 bases between the germline ends. CDR3 size: 13 residues. CDR3 sequence: CAWSLVNGNTIYF. CDR3 sequence (DNA): TGTGCCTGGAGTCTTGTAAATGGAAACACCATATATTTT.

This clone was counted once. The chain has TRBV6-6 and TRBJ1-1; 9 bases align to TRBD1. Germline CDR1 MNHNY, CDR2 SVGAGI (reference sequence). The V and J ends lost 4 bases and 3 bases, in that order; junction bases with no gene match: 3. The CDR3 sequence is 14 residues long. CDR3 amino acids: CASSFRTGDTEAFF. In DNA, the CDR3 is TGTGCCAGCAGTTTCCGGACAGGGGACACTGAAGCTTTCTTT.

The chain has TRBV4-3 and TRBJ1-4, with 7 bases lining up with TRBD1. The CDR3 loop spans 17 amino acids. In germline, CDR1 is LGHNA, CDR2 YSLEER. With V trimmed by 1 base and J by 8 bases, 13 bases remained unmatched. CDR3 residues: CASSQVLGGQRREKLFF. CDR3 DNA sequence: TGCGCCAGCAGCCAAGTCTTAGGGGGACAGCGACGGGAAAAACTGTTTTTT.

The rearrangement links TRBV7-8 to TRBJ2-1, with TRBD2 identical over 8 bases. The V gene end was trimmed by 4 bases and the J gene end by 7 bases; junction bases not matched to a gene: 15. From germline, CDR1 is SGHVS and CDR2 FQNEAQ. The length of the CDR3 is 17 residues. The CDR3 coding sequence is TGTGCCAGCAGCTCGCGGGGGGTGGCGGGAGTAAAGAATGAGCAGTTCTTC. Amino acid sequence: CASSSRGVAGVKNEQFF.

The rearrangement joins TRBV6-6 to TRBJ1-2; TRBD1 agrees at 8 bases. The germline gives CDR1 MNHNY, CDR2 SVGAGI (reference sequence). This CDR3 contains 14 residues. The trim removed 4 bases at V and 4 bases at J, leaving 5 bases unmatched. This CDR3 reads CASSSLQGGYGYTF. The CDR3 region has the DNA TGTGCCAGCAGTTCCCTACAGGGGGGCTATGGCTACACCTTC.

The rearrangement joins TRBV2 to TRBJ1-5, with D perhaps TRBD1 (6 bases). V was clipped by 3 bases and J by 5 bases, with 8 bases between them. From germline, CDR1 is SNHLY and CDR2 FYNNEI. CDR3 length equals 13 residues. CDR3 sequence: CASSEGTHQPQHF. As DNA, the CDR3 is TGTGCCAGCAGTGAGGGGACACATCAGCCCCAGCATTTT.

This clone was seen only once. This chain uses TRBV29-1 with TRBJ2-7, with TRBD2 matching over 12 bases. J was trimmed by 3 bases and V by 7 bases; bases with no gene match: 7. The CDR3 loop spans 14 amino acids. Germline V CDR1 and CDR2: SQVTM, ANQGSEA. The CDR3 loop reads CSATRLAGDYEQYF. DNA of the CDR3: TGCAGCGCGACCAGACTAGCGGGAGACTACGAGCAGTACTTC.